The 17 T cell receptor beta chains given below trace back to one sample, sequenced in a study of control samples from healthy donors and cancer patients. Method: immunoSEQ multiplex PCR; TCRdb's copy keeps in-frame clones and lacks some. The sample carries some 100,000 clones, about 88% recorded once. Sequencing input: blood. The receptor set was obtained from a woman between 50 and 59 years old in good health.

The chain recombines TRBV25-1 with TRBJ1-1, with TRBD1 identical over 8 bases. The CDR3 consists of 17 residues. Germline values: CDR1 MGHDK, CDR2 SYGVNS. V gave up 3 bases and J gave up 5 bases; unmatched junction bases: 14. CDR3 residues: CASSDRQGAMGRTEAFF. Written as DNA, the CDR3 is TGTGCCAGCAGTGATCGTCAGGGGGCGATGGGAAGGACTGAAGCTTTCTTT.

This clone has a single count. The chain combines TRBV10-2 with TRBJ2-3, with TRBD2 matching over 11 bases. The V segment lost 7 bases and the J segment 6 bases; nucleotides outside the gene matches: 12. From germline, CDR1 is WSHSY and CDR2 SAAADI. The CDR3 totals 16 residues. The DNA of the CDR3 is TGCGCCAGCACTGACACTAGCGGGGGACCCTGGGATACGCAGTATTTT. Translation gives CASTDTSGGPWDTQYF.

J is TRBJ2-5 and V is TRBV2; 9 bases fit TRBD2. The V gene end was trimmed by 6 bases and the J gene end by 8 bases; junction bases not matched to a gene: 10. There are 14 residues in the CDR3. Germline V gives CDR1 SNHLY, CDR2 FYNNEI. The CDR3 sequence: CASSLAGGGGTQYF. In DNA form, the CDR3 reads TGTGCCAGCAGCCTTGCTGGCGGGGGGGGAACCCAGTACTTC.

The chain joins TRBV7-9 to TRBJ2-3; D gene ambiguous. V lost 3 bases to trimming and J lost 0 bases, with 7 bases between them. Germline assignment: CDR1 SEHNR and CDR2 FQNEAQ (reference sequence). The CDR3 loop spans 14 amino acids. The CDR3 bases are TGTGCCAGCAGCTTGGCTGGTAGCACAGATACGCAGTATTTT. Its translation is CASSLAGSTDTQYF.

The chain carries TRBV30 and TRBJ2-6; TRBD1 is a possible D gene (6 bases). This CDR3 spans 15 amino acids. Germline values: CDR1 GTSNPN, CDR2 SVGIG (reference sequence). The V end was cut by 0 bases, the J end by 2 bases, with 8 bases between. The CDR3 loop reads CAWSVTGTGANVLTF. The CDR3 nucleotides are TGTGCCTGGAGTGTGACAGGAACTGGGGCCAACGTCCTGACTTTC.

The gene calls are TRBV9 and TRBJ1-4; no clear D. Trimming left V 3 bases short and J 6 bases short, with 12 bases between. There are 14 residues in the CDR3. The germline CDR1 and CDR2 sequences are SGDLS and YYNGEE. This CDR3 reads CASSAGGPDEKLFF. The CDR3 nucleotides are TGTGCCAGCAGCGCGGGCGGACCGGATGAAAAACTGTTTTTT.

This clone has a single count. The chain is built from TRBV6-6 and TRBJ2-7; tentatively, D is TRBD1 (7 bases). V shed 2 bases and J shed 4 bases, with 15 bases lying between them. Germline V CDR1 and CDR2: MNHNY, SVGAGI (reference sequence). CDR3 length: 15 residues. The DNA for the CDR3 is TGTGCCAGCAGTTACGGGCAGGGGGGAACTTACGAGCAGTACGTC. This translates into CASSYGQGGTYEQYV.

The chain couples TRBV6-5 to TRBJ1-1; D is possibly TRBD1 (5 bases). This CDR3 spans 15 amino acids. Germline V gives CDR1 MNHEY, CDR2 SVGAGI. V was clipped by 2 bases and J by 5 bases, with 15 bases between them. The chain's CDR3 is CASSYDWHPGTEAFF. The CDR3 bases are TGTGCCAGCAGTTACGATTGGCACCCAGGGACTGAAGCTTTCTTT.

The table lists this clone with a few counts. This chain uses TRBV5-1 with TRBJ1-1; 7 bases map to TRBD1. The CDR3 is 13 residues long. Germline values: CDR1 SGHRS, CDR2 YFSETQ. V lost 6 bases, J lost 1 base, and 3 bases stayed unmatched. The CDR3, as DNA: TGCGCCAGCACCAGACAGGGGAACACTGAAGCTTTCTTT. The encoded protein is CASTRQGNTEAFF.

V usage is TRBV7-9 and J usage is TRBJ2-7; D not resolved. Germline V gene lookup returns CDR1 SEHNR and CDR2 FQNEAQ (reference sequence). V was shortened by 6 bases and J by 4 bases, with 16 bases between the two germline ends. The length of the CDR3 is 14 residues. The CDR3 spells CASSPPEFVYEQYF. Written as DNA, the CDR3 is TGTGCCAGCAGTCCACCGGAATTCGTTTACGAGCAGTACTTC.

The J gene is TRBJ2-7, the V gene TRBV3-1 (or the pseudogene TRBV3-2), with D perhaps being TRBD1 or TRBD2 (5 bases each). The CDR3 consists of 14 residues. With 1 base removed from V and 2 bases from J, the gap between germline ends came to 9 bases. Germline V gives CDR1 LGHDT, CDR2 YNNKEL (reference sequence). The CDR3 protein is CASSQVGDPYEQYF. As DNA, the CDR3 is TGTGCCAGCAGCCAAGTGGGGGACCCCTACGAGCAGTACTTC.

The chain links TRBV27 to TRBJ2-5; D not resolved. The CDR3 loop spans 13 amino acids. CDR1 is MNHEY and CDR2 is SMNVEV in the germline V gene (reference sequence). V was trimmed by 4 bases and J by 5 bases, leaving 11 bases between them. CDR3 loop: CASSYKVGETQYF. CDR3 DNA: TGTGCCAGCAGTTACAAAGTAGGGGAGACCCAGTACTTC.

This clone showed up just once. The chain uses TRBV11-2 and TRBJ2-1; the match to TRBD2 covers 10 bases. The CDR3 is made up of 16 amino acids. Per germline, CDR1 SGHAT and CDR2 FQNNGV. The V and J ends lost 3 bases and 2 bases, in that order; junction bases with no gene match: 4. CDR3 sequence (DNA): TGTGCCAGCAGCTTCCCGACTAGCGGGCCCTACAATGAGCAGTTCTTC. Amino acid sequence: CASSFPTSGPYNEQFF.

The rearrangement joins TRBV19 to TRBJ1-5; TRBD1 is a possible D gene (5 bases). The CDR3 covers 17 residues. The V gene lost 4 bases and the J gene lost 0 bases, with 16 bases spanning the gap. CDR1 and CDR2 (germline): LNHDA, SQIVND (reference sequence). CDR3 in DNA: TGTGCCAGTAGTAATAACCGGGGACGGAATAGCAATCAGCCCCAGCATTTT. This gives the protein CASSNNRGRNSNQPQHF. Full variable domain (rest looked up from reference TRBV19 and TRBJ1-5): DGGITQSPKYLFRKEGQNVTLSCEQNLNHDAMYWYRQDPGQGLRLIYYSQIVNDFQKGDIAEGYSVSREKKESFPLTVTSAQKNPTAFYLCASSNNRGRNSNQPQHFGDGTRLSIL.

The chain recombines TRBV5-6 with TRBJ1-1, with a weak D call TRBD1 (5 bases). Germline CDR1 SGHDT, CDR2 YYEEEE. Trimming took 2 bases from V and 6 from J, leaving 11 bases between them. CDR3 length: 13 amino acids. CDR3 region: CASSFTGFAEAFF. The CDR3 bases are TGTGCCAGCAGCTTTACAGGTTTCGCTGAAGCTTTCTTT.

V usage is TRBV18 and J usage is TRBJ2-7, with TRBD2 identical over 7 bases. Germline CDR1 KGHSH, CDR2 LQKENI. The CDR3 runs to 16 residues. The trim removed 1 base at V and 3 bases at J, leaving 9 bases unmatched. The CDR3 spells CASSPQDTGGHYEQYV. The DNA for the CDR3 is TGTGCCAGCTCACCACAGGACACGGGAGGACACTACGAGCAGTACGTC.

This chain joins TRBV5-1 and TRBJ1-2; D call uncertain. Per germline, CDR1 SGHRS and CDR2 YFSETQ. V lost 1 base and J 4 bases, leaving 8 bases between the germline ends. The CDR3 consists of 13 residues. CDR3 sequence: CASSLSVLYGYTF. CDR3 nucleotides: TGCGCCAGCAGCTTGTCCGTCCTCTATGGCTACACCTTC.